This TCR beta chain was captured by sequencing in a study of shared clonotypes between healthy human individuals. Regarding the study as a whole: Naive subsets, compared against memory subsets, generally had larger estimated richness values.

The V gene's germline CDR1 is SGHRS and CDR2 YFSETQ. V gave up 0 bases and J gave up 0 bases, with 7 bases separating them. This CDR3 region has 14 residues. Comments on this clone: The antigen is not known.

Assay: immunoSEQ multiplex PCR; the TCRdb copy retains only in-frame clones and omits some. Among roughly 400,000 clones listed, approximately 96% were seen once. Material for sequencing was memory CD8+ T cells sorted from blood. Subset in this sample: CD45RO+ cells pooled with CCR7-negative TemRA cells. This TCR derives from a man younger than 45 in good health. The chain couples TRBV5-1 to TRBJ2-7, with D possibly being TRBD2 (5 bases). In DNA form, the CDR3 reads TGCGCCAGCAGCTTGGGAGCGGACTCCTACGAGCAGTACTTC. Translated, it gives CASSLGADSYEQYF.